This T cell receptor beta chain was captured in a study of T cell repertoires in cytomegalovirus infection. Study findings and constraints: Predominance within the ex vivo response was attributable to HLA-C-restricted CMV-specific TCR beta clonotypes. Identification of carriers of CMV plus the relevant HLA was performed using cumulative public TCR beta family frequency.

MiXCR was run by TCRdb on the reads, yielding one entry per CDR3 protein. The table records about 530,000 distinct CDR3 sequences, around 27% of them present only once. This clonotype showed up just a few times. Its antigen remains unidentified. This sequence originates from a human donor in good health (CMV status not recorded). Some clones in this sample may be carry-over from other donors' samples. Input material: PBMCs.

The CDR3 loop is CSAKPGLAATDTQYF. The CDR3 DNA sequence: TGCAGTGCCAAGCCGGGACTAGCTGCTACAGATACGCAGTATTTT. The chain carries TRBV20-1 and TRBJ2-3, with TRBD2 matching 9 bases. This CDR3 is built from 15 residues. Germline values: CDR1 DFQATT, CDR2 SNEGSKA (reference sequence). With V trimmed by 6 bases and J by 3 bases, 10 bases remained unmatched.